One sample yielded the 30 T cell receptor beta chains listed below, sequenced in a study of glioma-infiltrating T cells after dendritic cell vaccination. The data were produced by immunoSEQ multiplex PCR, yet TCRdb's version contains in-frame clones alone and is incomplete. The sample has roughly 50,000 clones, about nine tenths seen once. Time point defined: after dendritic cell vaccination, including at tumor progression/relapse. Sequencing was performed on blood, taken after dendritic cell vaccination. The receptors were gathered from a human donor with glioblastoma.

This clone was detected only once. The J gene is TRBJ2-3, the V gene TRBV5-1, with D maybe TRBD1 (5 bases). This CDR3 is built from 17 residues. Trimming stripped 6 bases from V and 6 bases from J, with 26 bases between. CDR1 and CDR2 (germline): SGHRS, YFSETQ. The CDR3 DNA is TGCGCCAGCACCCGAAGGGGCCACGCACGGTCATCCGATACGCAGTATTTT. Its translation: CASTRRGHARSSDTQYF.

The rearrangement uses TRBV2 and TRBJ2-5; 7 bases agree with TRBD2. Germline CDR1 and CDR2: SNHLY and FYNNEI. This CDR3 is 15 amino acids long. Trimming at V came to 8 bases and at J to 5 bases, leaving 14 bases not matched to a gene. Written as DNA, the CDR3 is TGTGCCAGCCGAGTGGAGGGAGGGCCTGTGGAGACCCAGTACTTC. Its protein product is CASRVEGGPVETQYF.

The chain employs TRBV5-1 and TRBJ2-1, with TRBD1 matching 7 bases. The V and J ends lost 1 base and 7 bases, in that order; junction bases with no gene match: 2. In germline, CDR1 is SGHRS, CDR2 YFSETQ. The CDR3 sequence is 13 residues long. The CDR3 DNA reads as TGCGCCAGCAGCTTGTCAGGGGGTAATGAGCAGTTCTTC. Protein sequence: CASSLSGGNEQFF.

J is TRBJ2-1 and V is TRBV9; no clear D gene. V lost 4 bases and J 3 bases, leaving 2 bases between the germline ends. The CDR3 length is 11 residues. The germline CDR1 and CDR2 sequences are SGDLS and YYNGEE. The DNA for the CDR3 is TGTGCCAGCAGCCTCTACAATGAGCAGTTCTTC. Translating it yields CASSLYNEQFF.

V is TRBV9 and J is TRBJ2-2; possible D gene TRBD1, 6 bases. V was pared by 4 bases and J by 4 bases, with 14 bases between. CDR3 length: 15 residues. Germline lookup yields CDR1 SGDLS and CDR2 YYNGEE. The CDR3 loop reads CASSTRTERTGELFF. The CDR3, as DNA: TGTGCCAGCAGCACCCGGACAGAACGCACCGGGGAGCTGTTTTTT. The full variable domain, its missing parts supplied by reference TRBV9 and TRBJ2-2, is DSGVTQTPKHLITATGQRVTLRCSPRSGDLSVYWYQQSLDQGLQFLIQYYNGEERAKGNILERFSAQQFPDLHSELNLSSLELGDSALYFCASSTRTERTGELFFGEGSRLTVL.

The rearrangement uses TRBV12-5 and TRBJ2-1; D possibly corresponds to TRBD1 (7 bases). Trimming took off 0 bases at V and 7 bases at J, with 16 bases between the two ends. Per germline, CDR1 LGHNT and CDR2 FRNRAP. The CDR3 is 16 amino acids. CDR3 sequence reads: CASGLVLTGRLNEQFF. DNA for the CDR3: TGTGCTAGTGGTTTGGTTCTGACAGGGAGGTTAAATGAGCAGTTCTTC.

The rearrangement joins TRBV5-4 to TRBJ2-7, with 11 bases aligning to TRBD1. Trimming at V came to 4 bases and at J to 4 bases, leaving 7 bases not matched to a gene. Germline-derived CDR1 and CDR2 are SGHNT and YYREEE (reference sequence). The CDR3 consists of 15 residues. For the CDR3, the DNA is TGTGCCAGCAGCCGTTGGGGGACAGGGGGTTACGAGCAGTACTTC. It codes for CASSRWGTGGYEQYF. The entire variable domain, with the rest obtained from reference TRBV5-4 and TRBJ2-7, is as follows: ETGVTQSPTHLIKTRGQQVTLRCSSQSGHNTVSWYQQALGQGPQFIFQYYREEENGRGNFPPRFSGLQFPNYSSELNVNALELDDSALYLCASSRWGTGGYEQYFGPGTRLTVT.

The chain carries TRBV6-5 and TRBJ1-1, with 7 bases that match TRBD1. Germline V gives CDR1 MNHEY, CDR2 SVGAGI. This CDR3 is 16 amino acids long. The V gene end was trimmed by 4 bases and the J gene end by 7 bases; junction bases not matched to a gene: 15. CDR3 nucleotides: TGTGCCAGCAGTTCTGGTTTGGGCAGGGGGAAGGATGAAGCTTTCTTT. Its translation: CASSSGLGRGKDEAFF.

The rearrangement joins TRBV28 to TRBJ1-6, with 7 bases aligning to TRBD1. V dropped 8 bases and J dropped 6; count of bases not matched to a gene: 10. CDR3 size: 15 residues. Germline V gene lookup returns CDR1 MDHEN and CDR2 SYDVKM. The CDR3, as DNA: TGTGCCAGCGGATCCTCCGGACAGGTTAATTCACCCCTCCACTTT. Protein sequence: CASGSSGQVNSPLHF.

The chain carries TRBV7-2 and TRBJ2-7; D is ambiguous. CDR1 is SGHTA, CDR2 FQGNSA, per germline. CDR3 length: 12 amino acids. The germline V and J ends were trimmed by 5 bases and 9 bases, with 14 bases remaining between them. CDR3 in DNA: TGTGCCAGCAGCCTCGAGGTTGGCGGGCAGTACTTC. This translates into CASSLEVGGQYF.

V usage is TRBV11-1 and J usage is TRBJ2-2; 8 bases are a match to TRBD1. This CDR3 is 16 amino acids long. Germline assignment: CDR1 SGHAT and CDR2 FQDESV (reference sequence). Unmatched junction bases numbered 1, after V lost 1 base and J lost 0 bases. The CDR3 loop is CASSLVQGANTGELFF. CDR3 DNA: TGTGCCAGCAGCTTAGTACAGGGGGCGAACACCGGGGAGCTGTTTTTT.

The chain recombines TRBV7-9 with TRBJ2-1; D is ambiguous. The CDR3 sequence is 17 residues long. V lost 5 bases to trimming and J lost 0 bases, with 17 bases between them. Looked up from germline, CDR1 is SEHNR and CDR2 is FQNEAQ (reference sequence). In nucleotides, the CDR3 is TGTGCCAGCAGCCCATATTTCCCCCCGGGCTCCTACAATGAGCAGTTCTTC. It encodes CASSPYFPPGSYNEQFF.

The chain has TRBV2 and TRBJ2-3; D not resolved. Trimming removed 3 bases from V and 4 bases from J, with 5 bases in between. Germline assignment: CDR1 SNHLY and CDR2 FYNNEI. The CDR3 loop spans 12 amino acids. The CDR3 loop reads CASSDGADTQYF. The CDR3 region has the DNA TGTGCCAGCAGTGATGGAGCAGATACGCAGTATTTT.

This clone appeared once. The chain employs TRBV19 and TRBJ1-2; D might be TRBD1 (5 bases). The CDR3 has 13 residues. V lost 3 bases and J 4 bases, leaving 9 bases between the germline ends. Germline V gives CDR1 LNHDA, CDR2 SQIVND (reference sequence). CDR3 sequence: CASSINRSYGYTF. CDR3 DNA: TGTGCCAGTAGTATTAACAGGAGCTATGGCTACACCTTC.

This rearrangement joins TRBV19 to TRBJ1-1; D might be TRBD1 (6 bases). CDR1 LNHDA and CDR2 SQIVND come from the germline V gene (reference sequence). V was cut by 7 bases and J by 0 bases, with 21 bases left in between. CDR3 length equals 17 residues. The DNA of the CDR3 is TGTGCCAGTACTCTCGTAGGGGGGGACTCGGTGAACACTGAAGCTTTCTTT. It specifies CASTLVGGDSVNTEAFF.

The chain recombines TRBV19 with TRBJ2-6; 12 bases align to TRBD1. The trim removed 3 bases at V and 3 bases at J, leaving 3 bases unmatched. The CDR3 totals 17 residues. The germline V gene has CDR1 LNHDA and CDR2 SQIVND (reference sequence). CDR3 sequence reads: CASSIGTGGGGANVLTF. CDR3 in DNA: TGTGCCAGTAGTATTGGGACAGGGGGCGGTGGGGCCAACGTCCTGACTTTC.

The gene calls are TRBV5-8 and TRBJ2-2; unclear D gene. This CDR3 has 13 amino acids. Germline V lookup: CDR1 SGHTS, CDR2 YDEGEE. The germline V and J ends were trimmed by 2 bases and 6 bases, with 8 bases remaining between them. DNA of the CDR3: TGTGCCAGCAGCTTCCGACTCCCCGGGGAGCTGTTTTTT. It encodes CASSFRLPGELFF. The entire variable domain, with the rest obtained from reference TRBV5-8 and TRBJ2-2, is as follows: EAGVTQSPTHLIKTRGQQATLRCSPISGHTSVYWYQQALGLGLQFLLWYDEGEERNRGNFPPRFSGRQFPNYSSELNVNALELEDSALYLCASSFRLPGELFFGEGSRLTVL.

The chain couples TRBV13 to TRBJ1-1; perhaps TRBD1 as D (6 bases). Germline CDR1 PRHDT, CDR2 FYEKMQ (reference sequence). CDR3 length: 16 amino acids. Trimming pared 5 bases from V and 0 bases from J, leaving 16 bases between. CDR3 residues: CASSRFSGTLNTEAFF. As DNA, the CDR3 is TGTGCCAGCAGCCGTTTTTCAGGGACACTGAACACTGAAGCTTTCTTT.

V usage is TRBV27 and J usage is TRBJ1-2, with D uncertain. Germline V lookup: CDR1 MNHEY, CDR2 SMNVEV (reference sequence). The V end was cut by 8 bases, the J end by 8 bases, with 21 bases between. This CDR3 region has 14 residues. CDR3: CASSHMGPRGGYTF. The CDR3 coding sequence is TGTGCCAGCTCCCATATGGGTCCCCGGGGAGGCTACACCTTC.

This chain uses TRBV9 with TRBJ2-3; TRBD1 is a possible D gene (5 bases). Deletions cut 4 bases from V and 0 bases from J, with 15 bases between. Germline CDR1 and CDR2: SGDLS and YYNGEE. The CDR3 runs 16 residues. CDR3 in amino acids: CASSPQGRGSTDTQYF. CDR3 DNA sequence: TGTGCCAGCAGCCCTCAGGGAAGGGGAAGCACAGATACGCAGTATTTT.

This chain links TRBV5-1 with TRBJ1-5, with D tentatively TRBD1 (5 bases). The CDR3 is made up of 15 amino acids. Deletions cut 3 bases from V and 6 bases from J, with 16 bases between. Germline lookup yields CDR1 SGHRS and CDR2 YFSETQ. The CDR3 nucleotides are TGCGCCAGCAGCTCTTTCCCAGGGATGAGTCAGCCCCAGCATTTT. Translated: CASSSFPGMSQPQHF.

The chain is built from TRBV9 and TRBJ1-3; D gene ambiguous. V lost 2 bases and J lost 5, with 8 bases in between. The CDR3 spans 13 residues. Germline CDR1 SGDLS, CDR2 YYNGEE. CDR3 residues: CASSVPGRNTIYF. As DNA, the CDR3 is TGTGCCAGCAGCGTTCCCGGTCGAAACACCATATATTTT.

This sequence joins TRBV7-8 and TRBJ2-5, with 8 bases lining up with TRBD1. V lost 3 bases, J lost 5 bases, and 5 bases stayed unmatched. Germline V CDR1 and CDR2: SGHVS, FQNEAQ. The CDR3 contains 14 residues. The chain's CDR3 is CASSLTGVTETQYF. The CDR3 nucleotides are TGTGCCAGCAGCTTGACAGGGGTGACGGAGACCCAGTACTTC. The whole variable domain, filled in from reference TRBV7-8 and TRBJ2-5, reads GAGVSQSPRYKVAKRGQDVALRCDPISGHVSLFWYQQALGQGPEFLTYFQNEAQLDKSGLPSDRFFAERPEGSVSTLKIQRTQQEDSAVYLCASSLTGVTETQYFGPGTRLLVL.

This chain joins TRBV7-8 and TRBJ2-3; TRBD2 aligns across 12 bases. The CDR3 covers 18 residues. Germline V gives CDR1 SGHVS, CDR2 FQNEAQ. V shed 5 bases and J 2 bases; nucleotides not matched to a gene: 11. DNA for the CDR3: TGTGCCAGCAGCAACAGACTAGCGGGAGAGGCTTCCACAGATACGCAGTATTTT. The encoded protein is CASSNRLAGEASTDTQYF. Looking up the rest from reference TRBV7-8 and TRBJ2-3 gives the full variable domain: GAGVSQSPRYKVAKRGQDVALRCDPISGHVSLFWYQQALGQGPEFLTYFQNEAQLDKSGLPSDRFFAERPEGSVSTLKIQRTQQEDSAVYLCASSNRLAGEASTDTQYFGPGTRLTVL.

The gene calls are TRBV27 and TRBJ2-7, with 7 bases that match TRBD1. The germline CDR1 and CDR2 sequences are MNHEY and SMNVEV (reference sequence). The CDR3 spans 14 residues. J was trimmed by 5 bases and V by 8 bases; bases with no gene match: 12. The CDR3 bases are TGTGCCAGCTCCCCCCGACAGGGTCAGGACGAGCAGTACTTC. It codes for CASSPRQGQDEQYF.

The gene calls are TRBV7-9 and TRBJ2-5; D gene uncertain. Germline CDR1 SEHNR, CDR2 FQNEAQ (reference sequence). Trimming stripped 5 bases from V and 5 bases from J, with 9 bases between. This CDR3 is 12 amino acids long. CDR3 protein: CASSAIRETQYF. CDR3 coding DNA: TGTGCCAGCAGCGCAATCCGGGAGACCCAGTACTTC.

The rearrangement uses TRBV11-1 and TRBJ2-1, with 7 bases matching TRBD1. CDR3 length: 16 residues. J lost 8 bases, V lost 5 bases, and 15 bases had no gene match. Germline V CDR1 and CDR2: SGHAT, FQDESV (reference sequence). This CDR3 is CASSPTTGLGAYEQFF. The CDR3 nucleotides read TGTGCCAGCAGCCCCACGACAGGGTTAGGTGCGTATGAGCAGTTCTTC. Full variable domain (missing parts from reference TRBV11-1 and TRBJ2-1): EAEVAQSPRYKITEKSQAVAFWCDPISGHATLYWYRQILGQGPELLVQFQDESVVDDSQLPKDRFSAERLKGVDSTLKIQPAELGDSAMYLCASSPTTGLGAYEQFFGPGTRLTVL.

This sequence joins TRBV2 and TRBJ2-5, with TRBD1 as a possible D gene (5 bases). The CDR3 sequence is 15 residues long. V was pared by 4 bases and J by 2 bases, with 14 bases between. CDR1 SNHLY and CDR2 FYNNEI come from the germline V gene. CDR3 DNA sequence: TGTGCCAGCAGTGGCGGCCAGGGCCCTCAAGAGACCCAGTACTTC. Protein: CASSGGQGPQETQYF.

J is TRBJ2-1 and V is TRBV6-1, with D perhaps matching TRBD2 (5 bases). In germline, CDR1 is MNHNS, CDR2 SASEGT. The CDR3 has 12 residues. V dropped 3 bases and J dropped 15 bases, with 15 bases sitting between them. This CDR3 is CASSDDYFRRFF. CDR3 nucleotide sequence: TGTGCCAGCAGTGACGACTACTTCAGACGGTTCTTC.

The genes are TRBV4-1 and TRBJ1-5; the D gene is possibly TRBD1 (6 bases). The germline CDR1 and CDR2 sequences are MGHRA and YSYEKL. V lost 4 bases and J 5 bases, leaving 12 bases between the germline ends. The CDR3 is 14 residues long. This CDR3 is CASSLTTGHQPQHF. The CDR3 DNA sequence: TGCGCCAGCAGCCTTACTACAGGGCATCAGCCCCAGCATTTT.